This T cell receptor (beta chain) was recovered during a study of T-cell reconstitution after alpha-beta-depleted transplantation in children. This clonotype was found a few times. The CDR3 extends over 15 amino acids. Germline CDR1 reads MNHNS; CDR2 reads SASEGT. Trimming shortened V by 3 bases and J by 3 bases, and 14 bases separated the two germline ends. Unique molecular identifiers were used to barcode this TCRbeta library. One entry per CDR3 protein, called by TCRdb with MiXCR from the PCR reads. The table includes a few hundred thousand distinct CDR3 sequences, over 8% detected once. The origin of this receptor is a human donor who donated a stem cell graft to a child with SCID. Sequenced here: PBMCs from the stem cell graft donor, sampled from the stem cell graft. J is TRBJ2-5 and V is TRBV6-1; D might be TRBD2 (5 bases). The CDR3 spells CASSDIAGVEETQYF. CDR3 sequence (DNA): TGTGCCAGCAGTGACATCGCCGGGGTCGAAGAGACCCAGTACTTC.